The 12 T cell receptor beta chains below all came from one sample that was sequenced in a study of T cells in narcolepsy. The protocol was immunoSEQ multiplex PCR, while the TCRdb copy is restricted to in-frame clones and leaves out a portion. The sample contains tens of thousands of clones, roughly 73% of which appear only once. Material for sequencing was CD45RA- memory CD4+ T cells from PBMCs. The receptors were gathered from a human donor with narcolepsy.

V usage is TRBV11-3 and J usage is TRBJ2-2, with 9 bases aligning to TRBD1. Germline V gene sequence: CDR1 SGHNT, CDR2 YENEEA. V was clipped by 5 bases and J by 4 bases; unmatched bases: 5. The CDR3 totals 15 residues. The CDR3 bases are TGTGCCAGCAGCCGAGGGGGACAGGGCACCGGGGAGCTGTTTTTT. It yields the protein CASSRGGQGTGELFF.

This clone was recorded a few times. This sequence joins TRBV19 and TRBJ2-2; 10 bases are shared with TRBD1. This CDR3 is built from 19 residues. CDR1 is LNHDA and CDR2 is SQIVND in the germline V gene (reference sequence). Germline trimming cut 3 bases from V and 2 bases from J; bases unmatched to any gene: 12. The CDR3 reads CASSIRDRGRSINTGELFF. The DNA for the CDR3 is TGTGCCAGTAGTATCCGGGACAGGGGTCGATCGATCAACACCGGGGAGCTGTTTTTT.

The chain uses TRBV2 and TRBJ1-3; D is uncertain. Germline CDR1 reads SNHLY; CDR2 reads FYNNEI. Trimming took off 4 bases at V and 0 bases at J, with 10 bases between the two ends. The CDR3 contains 15 residues. The CDR3 nucleotides are TGTGCCAGCAGTGCGGTCGGGAGCTCTGGAAACACCATATATTTT. Translation: CASSAVGSSGNTIYF.

The rearrangement links TRBV7-9 to TRBJ1-6; 9 nucleotides line up with TRBD1. The junction had 9 bases not matched to a gene; V was cut back by 4 bases and J by 8 bases. The CDR3 contains 16 residues. CDR1 is SEHNR, CDR2 FQNEAQ, per germline (reference sequence). The CDR3 loop is CASSSGTGIVDSPLHF. The CDR3, as DNA: TGTGCCAGCAGCTCCGGGACAGGGATTGTCGATTCACCCCTCCACTTT.

J is TRBJ2-5 and V is TRBV7-9, with 12 nucleotides matching TRBD2. The germline gives CDR1 SEHNR, CDR2 FQNEAQ (reference sequence). CDR3 size: 18 residues. V gave up 5 bases and J gave up 5 bases; unmatched junction bases: 15. The CDR3 sequence: CASSGGSSGRAWMETQYF. For the CDR3, the DNA is TGTGCCAGCAGCGGTGGGTCTAGCGGGAGGGCCTGGATGGAGACCCAGTACTTC.

The rearrangement uses TRBV5-6 and TRBJ2-1; perhaps TRBD2 as D (6 bases). There are 16 residues in the CDR3. The germline CDR1 and CDR2 sequences are SGHDT and YYEEEE. V lost 4 bases, J lost 0 bases, and 14 bases lay in between. DNA of the CDR3: TGTGCCAGCAGCCCGCCTCGGGGGAGCTCCTACAATGAGCAGTTCTTC. Its protein is CASSPPRGSSYNEQFF.

This sequence joins TRBV7-9 and TRBJ2-3, with TRBD1 as a possible D gene (6 bases). Trimming removed 1 base from V and 3 bases from J, with 11 bases in between. The CDR3 contains 15 residues. Per germline, CDR1 SEHNR and CDR2 FQNEAQ (reference sequence). The chain's CDR3 is CASSLVVGATDTQYF. The CDR3 DNA reads TGTGCCAGCAGCTTAGTCGTGGGGGCTACAGATACGCAGTATTTT.

The J gene is TRBJ1-6, the V gene TRBV5-1; no reliable D call. V was shortened by 6 bases and J by 7 bases, with 11 bases between the two germline ends. Germline CDR1 is SGHRS and CDR2 is YFSETQ. There are 13 residues in the CDR3. The chain's CDR3 is CASKARDNSPLHF. The CDR3 nucleotides read TGCGCCAGCAAGGCGCGAGACAATTCACCCCTCCACTTT.

This clone has more than one count but fewer than ten. This chain uses TRBV12-5 with TRBJ1-4; the D gene is possibly TRBD1 (5 bases). V lost 6 bases and J 7 bases, leaving 18 bases between the germline ends. The CDR3 is made up of 15 amino acids. The V gene's germline CDR1 is LGHNT and CDR2 FRNRAP. CDR3: CASGLKTGRSEKLFF. CDR3 nucleotides: TGTGCTAGTGGCCTAAAAACGGGACGGAGTGAAAAACTGTTTTTT.

This clone came up once. This chain links TRBV27 with TRBJ1-5; maybe TRBD1 (5 bases). The CDR3 sequence is 14 residues long. The ends were cut back, 5 bases at V and 2 bases at J, with 10 bases in the middle. Germline values: CDR1 MNHEY, CDR2 SMNVEV (reference sequence). CDR3 amino acids: CASSDRGGNQPQHF. CDR3 nucleotide sequence: TGTGCCAGCAGTGACCGAGGGGGCAATCAGCCCCAGCATTTT.

This clone is medium-sized. This chain joins TRBV27 and TRBJ1-2; weak D call: TRBD1 (5 bases). The CDR3 runs 14 residues. V was cut by 6 bases and J by 4 bases, with 15 bases left in between. Germline loops: CDR1 MNHEY, CDR2 SMNVEV (reference sequence). CDR3 protein: CASSPSRVGYGYTF. CDR3 DNA sequence: TGTGCCAGCAGCCCCAGCAGGGTCGGCTATGGCTACACCTTC.

The rearrangement uses TRBV4-1 and TRBJ1-2; D ambiguous. From germline, CDR1 is MGHRA and CDR2 YSYEKL. The V end was cut by 1 base, the J end by 0 bases, with 9 bases between. The CDR3 runs to 15 residues. DNA for the CDR3: TGCGCCAGCAGCCAAGGCCAGGTCGCTAACTATGGCTACACCTTC. Its translation: CASSQGQVANYGYTF.